One and the same sample provided the 5 T cell receptor beta chains below, sequenced in a study of T cell repertoires in cytomegalovirus infection. Their recognized antigens are unknown. TCRdb fed the reads into MiXCR, producing one record per CDR3 protein. The sample includes about half a million distinct CDR3 sequences, more than 30% of them seen just once. The source material was cultured PBMCs, sampled from culture after CMV antigen stimulation. All receptors derive from a human donor in good health (CMV status not recorded). Some clones in this sample may be carry-over from other donors' samples.

The rearrangement uses TRBV11-2 and TRBJ2-2, with D tentatively TRBD2 (5 bases). The CDR3 is made up of 17 amino acids. Germline values: CDR1 SGHAT, CDR2 FQNNGV. The V end lost 1 base, the J end lost 1 base, and 13 bases lay between the germline ends. CDR3 residues: CASSLVSYSGNTGELFF. The DNA for the CDR3 is TGTGCCAGCAGCTTAGTTTCGTACAGCGGGAACACCGGGGAGCTGTTTTTT.

The V gene is TRBV24-1, the J gene TRBJ2-2, with D perhaps TRBD2 (5 bases). The CDR3 length is 16 residues. The V and J ends lost 6 bases and 0 bases respectively, with 13 bases between them. Germline V gene sequence: CDR1 KGHDR, CDR2 SFDVKD. The CDR3 DNA sequence: TGTGCCACCAGTCACCCTCGAGGGTCGAACACCGGGGAGCTGTTTTTT. This gives the protein CATSHPRGSNTGELFF.

On this clonotype: The germline gene is not matched at one end of the junction; a read error may be the cause. J is TRBJ2-3 and V is TRBV6-5, with D unclear. This CDR3 region has 11 residues. The V gene's germline CDR1 is MNHEY and CDR2 SVGAGI. CDR3 coding DNA: TGTGCCAGCAGATACTCGGATACGCAGTATTTT. It yields the protein CASRYSDTQYF.

This sequence joins TRBV3-1 and TRBJ1-1; 10 nucleotides match TRBD1. V was clipped by 4 bases and J by 7 bases; unmatched bases: 9. This CDR3 comprises 15 residues. Germline CDR1 LGHDT, CDR2 YNNKEL (reference sequence). The CDR3 DNA reads as TGTGCCAGCAGCCTCAACCCGGGGACAGGGGTTGAAGCTTTCTTT. Protein product: CASSLNPGTGVEAFF.

Notes on this clonotype: A much larger clone sits a single nucleotide away, making a read error possible. CDR3 DNA sequence: TGTGCCAGCAGCTTAGGCGCGGGGCTAGCGGGAGGTCTCGGCACAGATATGCAGTATTTT. Translated: CASSLGAGLAGGLGTDMQYF. The chain recombines TRBV7-8 with TRBJ2-3; TRBD2 agrees at 11 bases. This CDR3 region has 20 residues. Germline lookup yields CDR1 SGHVS and CDR2 FQNEAQ.